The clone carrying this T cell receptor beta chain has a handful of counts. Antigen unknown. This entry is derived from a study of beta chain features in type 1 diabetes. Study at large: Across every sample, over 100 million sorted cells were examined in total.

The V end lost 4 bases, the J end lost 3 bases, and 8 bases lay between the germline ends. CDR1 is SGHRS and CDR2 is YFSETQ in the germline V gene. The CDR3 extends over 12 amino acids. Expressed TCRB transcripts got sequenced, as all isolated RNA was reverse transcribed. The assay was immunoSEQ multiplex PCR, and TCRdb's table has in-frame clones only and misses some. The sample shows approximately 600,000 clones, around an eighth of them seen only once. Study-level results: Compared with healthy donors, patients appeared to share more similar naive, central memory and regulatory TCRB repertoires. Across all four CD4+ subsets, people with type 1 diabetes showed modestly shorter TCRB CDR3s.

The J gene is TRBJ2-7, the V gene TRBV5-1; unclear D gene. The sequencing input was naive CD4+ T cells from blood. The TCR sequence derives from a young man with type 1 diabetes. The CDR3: CASSETFYEQYF. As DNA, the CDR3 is TGCGCCAGCAGCGAGACATTCTACGAGCAGTACTTC.